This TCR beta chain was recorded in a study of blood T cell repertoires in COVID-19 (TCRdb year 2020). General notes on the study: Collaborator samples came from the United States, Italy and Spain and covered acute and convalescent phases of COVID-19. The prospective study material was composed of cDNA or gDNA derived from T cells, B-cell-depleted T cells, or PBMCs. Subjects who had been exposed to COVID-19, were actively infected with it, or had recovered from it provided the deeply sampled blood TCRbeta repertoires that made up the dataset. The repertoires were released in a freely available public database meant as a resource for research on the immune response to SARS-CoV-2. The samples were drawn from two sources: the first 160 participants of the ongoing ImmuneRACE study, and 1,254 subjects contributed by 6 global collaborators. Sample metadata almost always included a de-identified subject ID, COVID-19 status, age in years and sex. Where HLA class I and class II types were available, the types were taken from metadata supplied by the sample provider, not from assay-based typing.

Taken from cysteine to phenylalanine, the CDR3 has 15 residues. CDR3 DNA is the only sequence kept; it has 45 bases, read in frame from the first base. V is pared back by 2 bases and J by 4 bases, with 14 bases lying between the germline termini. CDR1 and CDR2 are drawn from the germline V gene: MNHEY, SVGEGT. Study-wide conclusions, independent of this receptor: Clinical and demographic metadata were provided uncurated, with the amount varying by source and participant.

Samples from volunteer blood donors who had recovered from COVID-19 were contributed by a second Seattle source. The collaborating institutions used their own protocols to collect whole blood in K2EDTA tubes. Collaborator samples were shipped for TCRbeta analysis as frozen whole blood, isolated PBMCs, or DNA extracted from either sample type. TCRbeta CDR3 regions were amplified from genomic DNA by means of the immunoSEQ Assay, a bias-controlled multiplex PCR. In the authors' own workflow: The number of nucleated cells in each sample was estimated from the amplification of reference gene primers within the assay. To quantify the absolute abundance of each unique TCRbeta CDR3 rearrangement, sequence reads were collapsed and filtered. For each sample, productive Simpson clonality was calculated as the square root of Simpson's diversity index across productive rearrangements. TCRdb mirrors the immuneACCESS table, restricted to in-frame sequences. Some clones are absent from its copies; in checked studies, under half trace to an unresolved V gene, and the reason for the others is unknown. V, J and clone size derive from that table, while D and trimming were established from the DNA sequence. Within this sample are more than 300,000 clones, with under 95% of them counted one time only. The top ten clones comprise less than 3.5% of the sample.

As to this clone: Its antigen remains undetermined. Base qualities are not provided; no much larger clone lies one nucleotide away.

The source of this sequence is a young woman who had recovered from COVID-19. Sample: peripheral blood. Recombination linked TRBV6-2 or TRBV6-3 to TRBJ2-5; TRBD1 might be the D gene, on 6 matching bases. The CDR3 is CASSYPGGGTETQYF. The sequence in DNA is TGTGCCAGCAGTTACCCGGGTGGGGGCACAGAGACCCAGTACTTC.